The TCR beta chain under discussion was sequenced for a study of Ad26.COV2.S vaccination and SARS-CoV-2 variants. TCRdb keeps only in-frame clones here, not all; method: immunoSEQ multiplex PCR. The sample carries about 400,000 clones, approximately 83% recorded once. In its sample, this clone was seen a few times. Treatment given: some 20 received Ad26.COV2.S at low or high dose, single or two shots; roughly 5 received placebo; per-sample allocation not given. The study sampled participants on day 63 after the first vaccine or placebo injection. The CDR3 runs 11 residues. The V gene lost 6 bases and the J gene lost 11 bases, with 13 bases spanning the gap.

The chain joins TRBV12-3 or TRBV12-4 to TRBJ1-1; D remains unclear. Sample: peripheral blood, taken in a trial of Ad26.COV2.S vaccine versus placebo. The clonotype was recovered from a person between 18 and 60 years old who received the Ad26.COV2.S COVID-19 vaccine or a placebo. The chain's CDR3 is CASRDTVSAFF. CDR3 coding DNA: TGTGCCAGCAGGGATACAGTGAGTGCTTTCTTT.